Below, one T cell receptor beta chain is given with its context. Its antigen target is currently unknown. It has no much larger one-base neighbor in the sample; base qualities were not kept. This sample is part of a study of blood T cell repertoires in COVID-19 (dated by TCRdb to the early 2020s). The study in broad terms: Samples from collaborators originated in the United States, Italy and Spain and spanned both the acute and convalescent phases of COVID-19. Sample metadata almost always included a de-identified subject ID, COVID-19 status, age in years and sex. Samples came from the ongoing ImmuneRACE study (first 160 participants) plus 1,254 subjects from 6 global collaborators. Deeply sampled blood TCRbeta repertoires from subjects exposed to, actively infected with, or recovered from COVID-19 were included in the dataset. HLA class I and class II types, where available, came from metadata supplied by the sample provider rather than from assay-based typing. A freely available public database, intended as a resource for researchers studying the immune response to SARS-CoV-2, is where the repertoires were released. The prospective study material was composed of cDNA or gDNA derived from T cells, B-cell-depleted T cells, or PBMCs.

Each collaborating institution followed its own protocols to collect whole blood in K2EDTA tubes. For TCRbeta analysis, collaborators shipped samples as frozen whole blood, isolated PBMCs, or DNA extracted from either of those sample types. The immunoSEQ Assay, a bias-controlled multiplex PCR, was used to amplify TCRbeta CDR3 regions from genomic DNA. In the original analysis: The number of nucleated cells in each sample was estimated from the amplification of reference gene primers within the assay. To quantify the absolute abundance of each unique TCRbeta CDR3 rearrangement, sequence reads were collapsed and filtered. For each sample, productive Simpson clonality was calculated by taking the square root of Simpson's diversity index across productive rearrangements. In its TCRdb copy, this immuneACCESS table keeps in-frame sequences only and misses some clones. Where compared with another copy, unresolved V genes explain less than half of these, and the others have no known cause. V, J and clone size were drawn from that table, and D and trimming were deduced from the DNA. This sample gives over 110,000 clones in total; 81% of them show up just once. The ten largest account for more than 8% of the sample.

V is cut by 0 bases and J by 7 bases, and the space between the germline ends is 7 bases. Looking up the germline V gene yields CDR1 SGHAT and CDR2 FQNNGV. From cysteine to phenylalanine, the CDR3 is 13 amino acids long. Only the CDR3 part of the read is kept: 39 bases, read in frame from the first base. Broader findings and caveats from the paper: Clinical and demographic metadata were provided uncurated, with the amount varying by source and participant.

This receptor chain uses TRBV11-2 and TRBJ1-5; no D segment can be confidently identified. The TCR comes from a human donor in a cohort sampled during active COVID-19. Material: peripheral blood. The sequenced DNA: TGTGCCAGCAGCTTAGATCGTCGGCAGCCCCAGCATTTT. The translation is CASSLDRRQPQHF.